This TCR beta chain was captured in a study of blood T cell repertoires in COVID-19. Turning to the study itself: Sources were T cells, B-cell-depleted T cells, or PBMCs; the material itself was cDNA or gDNA.

This clone was picked up a small number of times. Produced via immunoSEQ multiplex PCR; TCRdb's table is partial and in-frame only. In the table there are around 470,000 clones, about 88% of which are singletons. Germline-derived CDR1 and CDR2 are LNHDA and SQIVND (reference sequence). The V end lost 2 bases, the J end lost 0 bases, and 14 bases lay between the germline ends. This CDR3 region has 17 residues. The TCR comes from a man younger than 30 with COVID-19, enrolled during active disease. This chain connects TRBV19 to TRBJ1-5; TRBD1 might be the D (5 bases). The sequenced sample consisted of peripheral blood. The CDR3, as DNA: TGTGCCAGTAGTATAAAAGGGACGGACTATAGCAATCAGCCCCAGCATTTT. As protein: CASSIKGTDYSNQPQHF.